The 21 T cell receptor beta chains in this list originate from one sample, sequenced in a study of long-term antiretroviral therapy in people with HIV. Samples were assayed with immunoSEQ v3.0 at survey level. Profiling relied on immunoSEQ multiplex PCR, and the TCRdb table lists in-frame clones only, not all of them. The sample includes about 20,000 clones, about 86% of them seen just once. The specimen comprised unsorted PBMCs, sampled 1.3 years after starting antiretroviral therapy. These TCRs come from a man in his fifties or sixties with HIV.

The V gene is TRBV5-1, the J gene TRBJ1-4; D is ambiguous. Germline CDR1 and CDR2: SGHRS and YFSETQ. The CDR3 totals 17 residues. The V and J ends lost 1 base and 2 bases respectively, with 15 bases between them. The CDR3: CASSLRRWGGTNEKLFF. CDR3 coding DNA: TGCGCCAGCAGCTTGAGGCGGTGGGGAGGGACTAATGAAAAACTGTTTTTT.

The rearrangement uses TRBV4-1 and TRBJ2-3; D might be TRBD2 (5 bases). V was cut by 4 bases and J by 0 bases, with 14 bases left in between. Looked up from germline, CDR1 is MGHRA and CDR2 is YSYEKL. CDR3 length: 16 residues. DNA of the CDR3: TGCGCCAGCAGCCCAGCGAGGGCCCTCAGCACAGATACGCAGTATTTT. Translating it yields CASSPARALSTDTQYF.

The J gene is TRBJ2-3, the V gene TRBV5-1; 12 nucleotides line up with TRBD2. CDR3 length: 15 residues. Per the germline V gene, CDR1 is SGHRS and CDR2 is YFSETQ. J was trimmed by 6 bases and V by 5 bases; bases with no gene match: 7. The CDR3: CASSETSGRIDTQYF. In DNA form, the CDR3 reads TGCGCCAGCAGTGAGACTAGCGGGAGAATCGATACGCAGTATTTT.

The chain employs TRBV7-2 and TRBJ2-5; D unresolved. V was trimmed by 2 bases and J by 7 bases, leaving 5 bases between them. Germline lookup yields CDR1 SGHTA and CDR2 FQGNSA. This CDR3 comprises 11 residues. Here the CDR3 DNA reads TGTGCCAGCAGCTTATTGTTGACCCAGTACTTC. This codes for CASSLLLTQYF.

The CDR3 is CASSLAGAGVGETQYF. The CDR3 nucleotides are TGCGCCAGCAGCTTGGCCGGGGCGGGAGTCGGCGAGACCCAGTACTTC. The rearrangement uses TRBV5-1 and TRBJ2-5; 7 positions agree with TRBD2. The CDR3 runs to 16 residues. In germline, CDR1 is SGHRS, CDR2 YFSETQ. Unmatched junction bases numbered 10, after V lost 0 bases and J lost 5 bases.

V and J are TRBV27 and TRBJ2-7, with D tentatively TRBD1 (5 bases). V shed 11 bases and J shed 3 bases, with 14 bases lying between them. Germline CDR1 is MNHEY and CDR2 is SMNVEV (reference sequence). The CDR3 is 12 residues long. CDR3 loop: CASAGSNYEQYF. The CDR3 bases are TGTGCCTCGGCAGGGTCTAACTACGAGCAGTACTTC.

The rearrangement links TRBV4-2 to TRBJ2-7; no reliable D call. Trimming left V 1 base short and J 2 bases short, with 3 bases between. The CDR3 runs to 12 residues. Germline lookup yields CDR1 LGHNA and CDR2 YNFKEQ. The CDR3 protein is CASSQGAYEQYF. DNA for the CDR3: TGTGCCAGCAGCCAAGGGGCCTACGAGCAGTACTTC.

The chain employs TRBV9 and TRBJ2-7; D might be TRBD2 (6 bases). Deletions cut 0 bases from V and 0 bases from J, with 10 bases between. This CDR3 region has 15 residues. The germline CDR1 and CDR2 sequences are SGDLS and YYNGEE. The CDR3 bases are TGTGCCAGCAGCGTAGGACCCGGGAGCTCCTACGAGCAGTACTTC. This codes for CASSVGPGSSYEQYF.

The chain recombines TRBV11-2 with TRBJ1-3; D not certain. The V and J ends lost 5 bases and 3 bases respectively, with 17 bases between them. This CDR3 is built from 16 residues. Germline V CDR1 and CDR2: SGHAT, FQNNGV. The CDR3 loop reads CASSPRDRPVGNTIYF. The CDR3 DNA sequence: TGTGCCAGCAGCCCTAGAGACCGGCCAGTTGGAAACACCATATATTTT.

This clone appeared a few times. The gene calls are TRBV20-1 and TRBJ1-5; D might be TRBD1 (5 bases). The CDR3 is 11 amino acids. Germline V gene sequence: CDR1 DFQATT, CDR2 SNEGSKA (reference sequence). Trimming stripped 6 bases from V and 11 bases from J, with 14 bases between. In DNA, the CDR3 is TGCAGTGCAGTCGACAGACAAGCCCAGCATTTT. Translation gives CSAVDRQAQHF.

This rearrangement joins TRBV6-5 to TRBJ1-2; TRBD1 agrees at 8 bases. The CDR3 loop spans 14 amino acids. Germline CDR1 is MNHEY and CDR2 is SVGAGI. Trimming removed 6 bases from V and 4 bases from J; junction bases left unmatched: 7. As DNA, the CDR3 is TGTGCCAGCAGCCCTCGACAGGGGATCTATGGCTACACCTTC. Translated, it gives CASSPRQGIYGYTF.

The V gene is TRBV6-1, the J gene TRBJ1-5; D might be TRBD1 (6 bases). The CDR3 is 16 residues long. Germline values: CDR1 MNHNS, CDR2 SASEGT. The V end was cut by 2 bases, the J end by 6 bases, with 17 bases between. CDR3 in DNA: TGTGCCAGCAGTGAATTGGGGGGCGGGGAAAGTCAGCCCCAGCATTTT. Translated: CASSELGGGESQPQHF.

About this clone: The junction does not match germline at one end; this may be a read error. This chain joins TRBV7-7 and TRBJ2-1; 12 positions agree with TRBD2. The CDR3 has 16 amino acids. Germline CDR1 reads SSHAT; CDR2 reads FNYEAQ (reference sequence). CDR3 protein: CASSFLPSGGENEQFF. As DNA, the CDR3 is TGTGCTAGCAGCTTCTTGCCTAGCGGGGGGGAAAATGAGCAGTTCTTC.

The chain joins TRBV2 to TRBJ2-3, with a tentative D call TRBD1 (5 bases). With 1 base removed from V and 4 bases from J, the gap between germline ends came to 12 bases. CDR1 and CDR2 (germline): SNHLY, FYNNEI. The CDR3 loop spans 15 amino acids. CDR3 residues: CASSEGQMGPDTQYF. The CDR3 DNA sequence: TGTGCCAGCAGTGAAGGACAGATGGGCCCAGATACGCAGTATTTT.

As to this clone: A read error may produce the germline difference seen at one junction end. The chain joins TRBV7-7 to TRBJ2-5; a possible D gene is TRBD2 (6 bases). Looked up from germline, CDR1 is SSHAT and CDR2 is FNYEAQ (reference sequence). The CDR3 is 13 amino acids. CDR3 DNA sequence: TGTGCTAGCAGCGGGCCCGCCCAAGAGACCCAGTACTTC. It specifies CASSGPAQETQYF.

The genes are TRBV5-1 and TRBJ2-1; the D gene is possibly TRBD1 (6 bases). The CDR3 contains 13 residues. V shed 0 bases and J shed 6 bases, with 7 bases lying between them. The V gene's germline CDR1 is SGHRS and CDR2 YFSETQ. The CDR3 DNA is TGCGCCAGCAGCTTGGACAGGGCCAATGAGCAGTTCTTC. This encodes CASSLDRANEQFF.

The chain has TRBV10-2 and TRBJ2-3, with D uncertain. V was clipped by 5 bases and J by 8 bases, with 8 bases between them. Germline V gene lookup returns CDR1 WSHSY and CDR2 SAAADI. The CDR3 runs to 11 residues. The CDR3 region is CASSYSGTQYF. CDR3 nucleotides: TGCGCCAGCAGTTACTCGGGTACGCAGTATTTT.

The chain joins TRBV25-1 to TRBJ1-4; tentative D call: TRBD1 (6 bases). This CDR3 is built from 15 residues. The germline gives CDR1 MGHDK, CDR2 SYGVNS. V was clipped by 1 base and J by 6 bases, with 12 bases between them. CDR3 nucleotide sequence: TGTGCCAGCAGTGAATCTGGGGGGCCGGATGAAAAACTGTTTTTT. This sequence encodes CASSESGGPDEKLFF.

The genes are TRBV5-4 and TRBJ2-1; TRBD1 is a possible D gene (5 bases). The V gene's germline CDR1 is SGHNT and CDR2 YYREEE (reference sequence). CDR3 length equals 15 residues. Trimming pared 0 bases from V and 1 base from J, leaving 8 bases between. CDR3 amino acids: CASSLDQGSYNEQFF. Written as DNA, the CDR3 is TGTGCCAGCAGCTTGGATCAGGGTTCCTACAATGAGCAGTTCTTC. Together with reference TRBV5-4 and TRBJ2-1, the CDR3 gives the full variable domain: ETGVTQSPTHLIKTRGQQVTLRCSSQSGHNTVSWYQQALGQGPQFIFQYYREEENGRGNFPPRFSGLQFPNYSSELNVNALELDDSALYLCASSLDQGSYNEQFFGPGTRLTVL.

The gene calls are TRBV27 and TRBJ2-7; maybe TRBD1 (6 bases). Trimming removed 6 bases from V and 5 bases from J, with 20 bases in between. Germline V lookup: CDR1 MNHEY, CDR2 SMNVEV (reference sequence). The CDR3 sequence is 15 residues long. In DNA, the CDR3 is TGTGCCAGCAGGCCACAGGGATGGTCCTATCACGAGCAGTACTTC. Its translation: CASRPQGWSYHEQYF.

The CDR3 bases are TGCGCCAGCACTCAAGCGGGGGGCACTGAAGCTTTCTTT. Protein sequence: CASTQAGGTEAFF. The rearrangement links TRBV10-1 to TRBJ1-1; D possibly corresponds to TRBD1 (5 bases). V was clipped by 7 bases and J by 4 bases, with 13 bases between them. The CDR3 sequence is 13 residues long. Germline CDR1 WNHNN, CDR2 SYGVQD (reference sequence).